This is a list of T cell receptor beta chains from one sample in a study of post-analysis software for immune sequencing data. TCRdb itself ran the PCR reads through MiXCR, one entry per CDR3 protein. This table holds about 680,000 distinct CDR3 sequences, 55% to 60% found once. The sequenced material came from blood. These receptor sequences come from a girl aged 2 to 10 with multiple sclerosis. CDR3s leave out the opening cysteine and the closing phenylalanine or tryptophan. Each record gives: J gene, V gene, CDR3 protein.

>TRBJ1-2|TRBV10-1
ANNPGGGYT
>TRBJ2-3|TRBV20-1
SARDSATTDTQY
>TRBJ2-3|TRBV29-1
SVRSSDRTDTQY
>TRBJ1-6|TRBV7-2
ASSFSGTDNSPLH
>TRBJ1-5|TRBV12-3/TRBV12-4
ASSPWGNGSQPQH
>TRBJ2-3|TRBV10-3
AISGPGLQPRVTDTQY
>TRBJ2-3|TRBV28
ASSPIYSGGTQY
>TRBJ2-7|TRBV5-1
ASSFPPGDEQY
>TRBJ1-1|TRBV20-1
SASTAYTEAF
>TRBJ2-1|TRBV28
ASSQDRKGDEQF
>TRBJ2-1|TRBV11-2
ASSGVRGPYNEQF
>TRBJ2-7|TRBV4-1
ASSTRDGAAYEQY
>TRBJ2-7|TRBV11-2
ASSLTGTPYEQY
>TRBJ2-1|TRBV29-1
SAQQGPYEQF
>TRBJ2-7|TRBV4-1
ASSQGGAEQY
>TRBJ2-1|TRBV29-1
SVHLAGAPNEQF
>TRBJ2-5|TRBV5-1
ASSGGTARDQETQY
>TRBJ2-7|TRBV2
ASSERLAGGEQY
>TRBJ2-2|TRBV6-6
ASSYSKGGGTGELF